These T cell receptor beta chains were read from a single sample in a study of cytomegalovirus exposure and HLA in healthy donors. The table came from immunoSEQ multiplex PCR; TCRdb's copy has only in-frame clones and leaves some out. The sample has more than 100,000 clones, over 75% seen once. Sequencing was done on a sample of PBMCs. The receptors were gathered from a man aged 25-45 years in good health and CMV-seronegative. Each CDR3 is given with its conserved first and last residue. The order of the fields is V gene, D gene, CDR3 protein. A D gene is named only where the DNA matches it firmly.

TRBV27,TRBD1,CASSSPGQGNHIEKLFF
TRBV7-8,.,CASSKDSLRNQPQHF
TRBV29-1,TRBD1,CSARGNPMNNEQFF
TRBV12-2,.,CASRPEGLAGGANPWETQYF
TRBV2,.,CASSEAENTEAFF
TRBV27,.,CASSLWGRQLQRGGYTF
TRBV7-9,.,CASSLFSGNEAFF
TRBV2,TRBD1,CASNSGTGRDRVFF
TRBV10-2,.,CASSVLGGGVGNEQFF
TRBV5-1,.,CASSWHRGSNTEAFF
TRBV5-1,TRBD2,CASSLLSGGALGNEQFF
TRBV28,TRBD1,CASSLSDRGRDTQYF
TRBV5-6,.,CASSLQGNYNSPLHF
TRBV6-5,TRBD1,CASSYWGQGPYEQYF
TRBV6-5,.,CASSPSLNTEAFF
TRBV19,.,CASSNGRGSGYTF
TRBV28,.,CASRTPQAQGSGQPQHF
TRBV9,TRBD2,CASSVGFRSGGSYEQYF
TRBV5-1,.,CASSLGLINEKLFF
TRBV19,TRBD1,CASSSNRGQGTEAFF
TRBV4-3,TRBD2,CASSLLADGGDEQYF
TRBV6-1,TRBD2,CASKRGGRFEQYF
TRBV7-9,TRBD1,CASSLVQGDNYGYTF
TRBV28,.,CASSSSGNPRETQYF
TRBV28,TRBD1,CASSFGQGAGAFF
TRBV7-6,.,CASSSPTGGSDTQYF
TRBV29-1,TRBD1,CSVASQGFNTEAFF
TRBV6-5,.,CASSYSGSYGYTF
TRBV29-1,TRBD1,CSSWDRRNGYTF
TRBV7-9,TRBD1,CASSSPWDRGTEAFF
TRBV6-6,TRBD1,CASSQRPTGSNEKLFF
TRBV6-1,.,CASSGFLSGANGLTF
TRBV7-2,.,CASSRAAGNGAEAFF
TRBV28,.,CVSSEGRDEKLFF
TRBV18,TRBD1,CASSPLGTGEEQYF
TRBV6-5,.,CASSTPGGDGYTF
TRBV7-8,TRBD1,CASKGGQGERTEAFF
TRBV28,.,CASSENYRVWQYF
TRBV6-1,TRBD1,CASWDRVFEQYF
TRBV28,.,CASSLVGGPNNEQFF
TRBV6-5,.,CASSRAGVWNQPQHF
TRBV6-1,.,CASSEAPVEQYF